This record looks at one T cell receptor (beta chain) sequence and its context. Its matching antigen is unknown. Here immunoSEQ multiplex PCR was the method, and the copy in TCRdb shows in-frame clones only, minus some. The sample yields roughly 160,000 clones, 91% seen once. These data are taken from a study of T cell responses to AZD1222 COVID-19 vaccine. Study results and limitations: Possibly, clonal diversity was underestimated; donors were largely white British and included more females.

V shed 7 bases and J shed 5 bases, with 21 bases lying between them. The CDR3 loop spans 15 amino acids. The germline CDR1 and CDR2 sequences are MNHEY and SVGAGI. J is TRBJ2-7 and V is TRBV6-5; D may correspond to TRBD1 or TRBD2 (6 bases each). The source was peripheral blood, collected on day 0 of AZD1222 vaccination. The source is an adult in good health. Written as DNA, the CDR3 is TGTGCCAGCATACCACGAGACAGGAGGGGAAACGAGCAGTACTTC. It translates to CASIPRDRRGNEQYF.